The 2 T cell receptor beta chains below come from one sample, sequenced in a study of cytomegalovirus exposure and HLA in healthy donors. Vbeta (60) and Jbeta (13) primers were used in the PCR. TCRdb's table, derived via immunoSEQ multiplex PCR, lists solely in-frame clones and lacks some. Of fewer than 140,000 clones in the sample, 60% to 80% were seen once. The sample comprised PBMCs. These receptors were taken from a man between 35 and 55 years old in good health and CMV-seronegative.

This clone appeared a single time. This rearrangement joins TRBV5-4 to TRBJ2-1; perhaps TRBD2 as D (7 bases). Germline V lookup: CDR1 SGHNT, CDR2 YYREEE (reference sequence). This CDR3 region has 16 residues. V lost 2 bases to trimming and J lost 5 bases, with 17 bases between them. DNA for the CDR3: TGTGCCAGCAGCTTTGTCGGGCGGGGGCCCGACAATGAGCAGTTCTTC. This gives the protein CASSFVGRGPDNEQFF.

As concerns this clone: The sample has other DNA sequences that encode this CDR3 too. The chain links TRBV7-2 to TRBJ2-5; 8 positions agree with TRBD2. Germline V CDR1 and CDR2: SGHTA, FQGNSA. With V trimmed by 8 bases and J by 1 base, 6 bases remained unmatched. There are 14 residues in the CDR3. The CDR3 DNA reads TGTGCCAGCTCCCGGGGGGGGGCCCAAGAGACCCAGTACTTC. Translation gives CASSRGGAQETQYF.